This T cell receptor (beta chain) originates from a study of cytomegalovirus exposure and HLA in healthy donors. Study results and limitations: A prior analysis recorded that most TCR beta V segments were productive about 87% or about 30% of the time. The study designated around 150 TCR beta chains cytomegalovirus-associated.

It was with 60 Vbeta and 13 Jbeta primers that the PCR ran. Original processing methods: Roughly 83 million unique TCR beta chains, around 11 million of them shared, were counted by a later analysis. Profiling relied on immunoSEQ multiplex PCR, and the TCRdb table lists in-frame clones only, not all of them. That table is the source of V, J and clone size, and D and trimming were worked out from the DNA. The sample lists approximately 130,000 clones; roughly 80% were seen once. Germline V gene sequence: CDR1 SGHNT, CDR2 YENEEA. Trimming took off 2 bases at V and 5 bases at J, with 6 bases between the two ends. This CDR3 is built from 12 residues. Note on this clone: No antigen is known for it.

The sample taken for sequencing was PBMCs. The chain joins TRBV11-3 to TRBJ2-5; possibly TRBD2 for D (5 bases). The source is a boy aged 5-17 years in good health and CMV-seronegative. DNA of the CDR3: TGTGCCAGCAGCTTATCGGGGGAGACCCAGTACTTC. Translation: CASSLSGETQYF.